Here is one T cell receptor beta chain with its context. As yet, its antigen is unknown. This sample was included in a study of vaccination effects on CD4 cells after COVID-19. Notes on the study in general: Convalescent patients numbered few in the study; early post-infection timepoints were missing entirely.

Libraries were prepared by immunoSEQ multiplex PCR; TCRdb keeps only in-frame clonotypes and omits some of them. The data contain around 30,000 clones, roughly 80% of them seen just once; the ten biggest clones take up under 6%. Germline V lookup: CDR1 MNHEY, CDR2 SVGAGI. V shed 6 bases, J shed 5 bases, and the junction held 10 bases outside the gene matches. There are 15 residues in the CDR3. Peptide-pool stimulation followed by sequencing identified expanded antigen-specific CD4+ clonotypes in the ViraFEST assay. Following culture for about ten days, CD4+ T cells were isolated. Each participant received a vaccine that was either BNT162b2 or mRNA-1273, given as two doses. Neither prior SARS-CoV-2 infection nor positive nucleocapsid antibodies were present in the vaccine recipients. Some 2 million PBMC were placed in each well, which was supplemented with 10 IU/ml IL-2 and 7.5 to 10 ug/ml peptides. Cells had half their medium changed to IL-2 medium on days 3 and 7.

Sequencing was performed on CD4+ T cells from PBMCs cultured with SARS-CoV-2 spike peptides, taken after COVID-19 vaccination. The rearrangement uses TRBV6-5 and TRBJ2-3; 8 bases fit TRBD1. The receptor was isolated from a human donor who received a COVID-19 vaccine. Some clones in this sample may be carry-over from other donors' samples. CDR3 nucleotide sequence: TGTGCCAGCAGGAGACGACCGGGACAGGTAGATACGCAGTATTTT. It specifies CASRRRPGQVDTQYF.